Listed below are T cell receptor beta chains from one sample, sequenced in a study of Graves' ophthalmopathy and Graves' hyperthyroidism. Each CDR3 protein gets one entry after TCRdb re-called the multiplex PCR reads with MiXCR. The table shows approximately 210,000 distinct CDR3 sequences, with roughly a fifth occurring only once. Sequencing was performed on peripheral blood. These TCRs come from a woman in her forties or fifties with Graves' ophthalmopathy. Both conserved end residues are part of each CDR3. Fields, in order: V gene, J gene, clone size, D gene, CDR3 protein, CDR3 DNA. D genes are given only for firm matches. Not all rows give a size; the values are once, few, many and, for expanded clones, a class.

TRBV5-1	TRBJ1-1	many	-	CASSPASLGTEAFF	TGCGCCAGCAGCCCAGCTTCTCTCGGCACTGAAGCTTTCTTT
TRBV6-1	TRBJ2-7	many	TRBD2	CASSEVVSMTSAHYEQYF	TGTGCCAGCAGTGAAGTTGTGTCGATGACTAGCGCGCACTACGAGCAGTACTTC
TRBV6-2/TRBV6-3	TRBJ1-3	many	-	CASSRRAFSGNTIYF	TGTGCCAGCAGTCGGAGAGCGTTCTCTGGAAACACCATATATTTT
TRBV5-1	TRBJ1-1	few	-	CASSSGTRALTEAFF	TGCGCCAGCAGCTCCGGGACACGGGCATTAACTGAAGCTTTCTTT
TRBV12-3/TRBV12-4	TRBJ1-2	many	TRBD1	CASSGQGLAYGYTF	TGTGCCAGCAGTGGACAGGGCTTAGCGTATGGCTACACCTTC
TRBV6-2/TRBV6-3	TRBJ2-5	-	TRBD2	CASRPIRTSGSQETQYF	TGTGCCAGCAGACCTATTCGGACTAGCGGGTCCCAAGAGACCCAGTACTTC
TRBV30	TRBJ1-1	many	-	CAWRGRTNTEAFF	TGTGCCTGGAGAGGACGTACGAACACTGAAGCTTTCTTT
TRBV4-1	TRBJ2-7	-	TRBD2	CASSRKTSGGHEQYF	TGCGCCAGCAGCCGGAAAACTAGCGGCGGGCACGAGCAGTACTTC
TRBV6-5	TRBJ1-1	many	TRBD1	CASSYSPDRGTEAFF	TGTGCCAGCAGTTACTCCCCGGACAGGGGCACTGAAGCTTTCTTT
TRBV30	TRBJ2-7	many	-	CAWRLGGYEQYF	TGTGCCTGGAGGTTGGGAGGTTACGAGCAGTACTTC
TRBV4-1	TRBJ1-6	many	-	CASSRTGLNSPLHF	TGCGCCAGCAGCCGTACGGGCCTAAATTCACCCCTCCACTTT
TRBV2	TRBJ2-7	many	-	CASSVREQYF	TGTGCCAGCAGTGTTCGAGAGCAGTACTTC
TRBV7-2	TRBJ1-6	many	-	CASSPRDNQLHF	TGTGCCAGCAGCCCTCGGGACAACCAACTCCACTTT
TRBV6-1	TRBJ1-3	many	TRBD1	CASSRGQKAGNTIYF	TGTGCCAGCAGTCGGGGACAGAAGGCTGGAAACACCATATATTTT
TRBV20-1	TRBJ2-2	-	TRBD2	CSATRSGGAGELFF	TGCAGTGCTACTAGGTCGGGAGGGGCCGGGGAGCTGTTTTTT
TRBV29-1	TRBJ1-3	many	-	CSVGVGSSGNTIYF	TGCAGCGTTGGAGTAGGGAGCTCTGGAAACACCATATATTTT
TRBV9	TRBJ2-7	-	-	CASSVGQEQYF	TGTGCCAGCAGCGTAGGACAAGAGCAGTACTTC
TRBV7-2	TRBJ1-5	many	TRBD1	CASSFGWDRGIHSNQPQHF	TGTGCCAGCAGCTTCGGATGGGACAGGGGTATCCATAGCAATCAGCCCCAGCATTTT
TRBV24-1	TRBJ2-2	many	-	CATSRTGELFF	TGTGCCACCAGTCGCACTGGGGAGCTGTTTTTT
TRBV6-1	TRBJ2-2	many	-	CASSGRRAGELFF	TGTGCCAGCAGTGGACGTAGAGCCGGGGAGCTGTTTTTT
TRBV10-2	TRBJ1-6	many	-	CASSETGRNSPLHF	TGCGCCAGCAGTGAGACAGGGAGAAATTCACCCCTCCACTTT
TRBV28	TRBJ2-5	-	-	CASNSWQGQETQYF	TGTGCCAGCAACAGCTGGCAGGGACAAGAGACCCAGTACTTC
TRBV5-1	TRBJ1-2	many	-	CASSLVSRVDGYTF	TGCGCCAGCAGCTTGGTGTCCAGGGTTGATGGCTACACCTTC
TRBV12-3/TRBV12-4	TRBJ1-1	many	-	CASSFSNRGRAFF	TGTGCCAGCAGTTTCAGCAACCGAGGGAGAGCTTTCTTT
TRBV12-3/TRBV12-4	TRBJ2-5	-	TRBD2	CASSIAGEIETQYF	TGTGCCAGCAGTATAGCGGGAGAGATTGAGACCCAGTACTTC
TRBV29-1	TRBJ2-2	many	-	CSVEAGGGGNSGELFF	TGCAGCGTTGAAGCCGGAGGGGGAGGGAATTCCGGGGAGCTGTTTTTT
TRBV2	TRBJ2-5	many	-	CASSPDGEATQYF	TGTGCCAGCAGTCCTGACGGGGAGGCGACCCAGTACTTC
TRBV18	TRBJ1-5	-	TRBD1	CARLHHGTGINQPQHF	TGTGCCAGACTGCATCACGGGACAGGTATCAATCAGCCCCAGCATTTT
TRBV3-1	TRBJ1-6	many	-	CASSRANSPLHF	TGTGCCAGCAGCCGGGCTAATTCACCCCTCCACTTT
TRBV6-1	TRBJ1-1	few	-	CASSPRLGEAFF	TGTGCCAGCAGTCCGAGACTCGGGGAAGCTTTCTTT
TRBV18	TRBJ2-5	many	-	CASSPRRDETQYF	TGTGCCAGCTCACCCCGGCGAGACGAGACCCAGTACTTC
TRBV7-9	TRBJ1-1	-	-	CASSLTETEAFF	TGTGCCAGCAGCTTAACGGAGACTGAAGCTTTCTTT
TRBV5-1	TRBJ2-7	many	-	CASSLWGAGSYEQYF	TGCGCCAGCAGCCTCTGGGGGGCAGGGTCATACGAGCAGTACTTC
TRBV2	TRBJ2-2	many	TRBD2	CASRVLTSAGELFF	TGTGCCAGCAGAGTCTTAACTAGCGCCGGGGAGCTGTTTTTT
TRBV28	TRBJ1-6	many	TRBD1	CASGLLTGPSSYNSPLHF	TGTGCCAGCGGGTTATTGACAGGGCCCAGCTCCTATAATTCACCCCTCCACTTT
TRBV27	TRBJ2-7	-	TRBD1	CASSLTTGTDEQYF	TGTGCCAGCAGTCTCACGACAGGGACGGACGAGCAGTACTTC
TRBV27	TRBJ1-2	many	-	CASRTAGHHYGYTF	TGTGCCAGCAGGACTGCTGGCCACCACTATGGCTACACCTTC
TRBV5-5	TRBJ1-5	few	-	CASSQPGGGQPQHF	TGTGCCAGCAGCCAGCCGGGGGGCGGGCAGCCCCAGCATTTT
TRBV30	TRBJ2-7	many	TRBD2	CAWRLAGGGEQYF	TGTGCCTGGAGACTAGCGGGAGGGGGCGAGCAGTACTTC
TRBV6-1	TRBJ2-5	-	TRBD1	CASSDTGGFETQYF	TGTGCCAGCAGTGATACAGGGGGGTTCGAGACCCAGTACTTC
TRBV28	TRBJ1-1	-	-	CASIATGEVNTEAFF	TGTGCCAGCATCGCGACAGGTGAGGTGAACACTGAAGCTTTCTTT
TRBV6-1	TRBJ1-1	once	-	CASTRGRGEAFF	TGTGCCAGCACCCGGGGACGGGGTGAAGCTTTCTTT
TRBV12-3/TRBV12-4	TRBJ2-5	-	TRBD2	CASSPRTSGEETQYF	TGTGCCAGCAGTCCACGGACTAGCGGGGAAGAGACCCAGTACTTC
TRBV10-3	TRBJ2-6	many	-	CAISDSSGANVLTF	TGTGCCATCAGCGACTCCTCTGGGGCCAACGTCCTGACTTTC
TRBV6-2/TRBV6-3	TRBJ1-1	-	-	CASTDSGTNTEAFF	TGTGCCAGCACGGACAGTGGAACGAACACTGAAGCTTTCTTT
TRBV7-9	TRBJ2-5	many	-	CASSFRLAETQYF	TGTGCCAGCAGCTTCAGGCTAGCTGAGACCCAGTACTTC
TRBV19	TRBJ2-5	many	TRBD2	CASGGDWTETQYF	TGTGCCAGCGGGGGGGACTGGACGGAGACCCAGTACTTC